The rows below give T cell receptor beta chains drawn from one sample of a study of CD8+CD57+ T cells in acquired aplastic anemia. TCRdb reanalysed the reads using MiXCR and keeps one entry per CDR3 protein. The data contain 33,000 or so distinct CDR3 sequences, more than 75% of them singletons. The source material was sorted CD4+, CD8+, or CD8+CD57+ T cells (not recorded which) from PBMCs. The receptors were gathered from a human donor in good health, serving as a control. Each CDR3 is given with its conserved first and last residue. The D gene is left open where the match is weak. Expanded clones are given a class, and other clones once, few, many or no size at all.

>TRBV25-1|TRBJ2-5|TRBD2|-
TGTGCCAGCAGTGAATATAAAGGACTAGCGGGGGGGCAAGAGACCCAGTACTTC
CASSEYKGLAGGQETQYF
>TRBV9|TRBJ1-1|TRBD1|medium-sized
TGTGCCAGCAGCGAACGACAGGGCACTGAAGCTTTCTTT
CASSERQGTEAFF
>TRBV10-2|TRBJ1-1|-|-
TGCGCCAGCAGTGACAGGACTGAAGCTTTCTTT
CASSDRTEAFF
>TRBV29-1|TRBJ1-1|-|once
TGCAGCGTCGAAGACGCCACTGAAGCTTTCTTT
CSVEDATEAFF
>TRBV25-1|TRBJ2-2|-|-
TGTGCCAGCAGTGAATTGGCAGACACCGGGGAGCTGTTTTTT
CASSELADTGELFF
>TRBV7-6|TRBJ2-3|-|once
TGTGCCAGCAGCCTGGGACTTACAGATACGCAGTATTTT
CASSLGLTDTQYF
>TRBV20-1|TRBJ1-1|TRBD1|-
TGCAGTGCTACGACAGGGATCGAAGCTTTCTTT
CSATTGIEAFF
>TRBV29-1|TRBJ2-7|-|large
TGCAGCGTTGAGGGGGCCACCTACGAGCAGTACTTC
CSVEGATYEQYF
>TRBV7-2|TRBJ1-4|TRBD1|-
TGTGCCAGCAGCTTTGGGACAGATGAAAAACTGTTTTTT
CASSFGTDEKLFF
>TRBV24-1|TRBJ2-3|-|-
TGTGCCACCAGTGACCCGGTCGGAGATACGCAGTATTTT
CATSDPVGDTQYF
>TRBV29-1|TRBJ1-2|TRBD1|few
TGCAGCGTTCCTCCGACAGGGGGGCCCTATGGCTACACCTTC
CSVPPTGGPYGYTF
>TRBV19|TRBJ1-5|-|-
TGTGCCAGTAGTTTGACAGTTAGCAATCAGCCCCAGCATTTT
CASSLTVSNQPQHF
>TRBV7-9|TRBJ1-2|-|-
TGTGCCAGCAGCCCCCCAAGGGCATACCATGGCTACACCTTC
CASSPPRAYHGYTF
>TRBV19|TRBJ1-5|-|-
TGTGCCAGTAGCCGTGGGACAAGCAATCAGCCCCAGCATTTT
CASSRGTSNQPQHF
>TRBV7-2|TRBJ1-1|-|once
TGTGCCAGCAGCTTAGAGTTAGGGGGGAACACTGAAGCTTTCTTT
CASSLELGGNTEAFF
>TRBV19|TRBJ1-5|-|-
TGTGCCAGTACTCAGAGTCCGACGGGAAAAAATCAGCCCCAGCATTTT
CASTQSPTGKNQPQHF
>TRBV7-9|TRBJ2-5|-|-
TGTGCCAGCAGCCATGAGCTGAAGACCCAGTACTTC
CASSHELKTQYF
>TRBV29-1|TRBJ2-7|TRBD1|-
TGCAGCGGCCGGGACAGTCCTTACGAGCAGTACTTC
CSGRDSPYEQYF
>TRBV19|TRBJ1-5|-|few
TGTGCCAGCCGAACGGAAATCGGTCAGCCCCAGCATTTT
CASRTEIGQPQHF
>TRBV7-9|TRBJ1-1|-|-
TGTGCCAGCAGCTTTTCGCACACTGAAGCTTTCTTT
CASSFSHTEAFF